The 9 T cell receptor beta chains given below trace back to one sample, sequenced in a study of cytomegalovirus exposure and HLA in healthy donors. Only in-frame clones appear in the TCRdb table, and some are missing; sequencing was by immunoSEQ multiplex PCR. The data show over 110,000 clones, with around nine tenths seen just once and just over 8.5% held by the top ten. Sequenced input: PBMCs. These receptor sequences come from a man between 18 and 29 years old in good health and CMV-seropositive.

V usage is TRBV7-2 and J usage is TRBJ2-3, with 7 bases lining up with TRBD2. V gave up 0 bases and J gave up 6 bases; unmatched junction bases: 3. Looked up from germline, CDR1 is SGHTA and CDR2 is FQGNSA. The CDR3 has 14 amino acids. CDR3 nucleotide sequence: TGTGCCAGCAGCTTAGCCAGCGGGGAGGATACGCAGTATTTT. It yields the protein CASSLASGEDTQYF.

V is TRBV30 and J is TRBJ2-3, with 9 bases fitting TRBD1. The CDR3 covers 16 residues. V gave up 2 bases and J gave up 0 bases; unmatched junction bases: 6. Germline CDR1 is GTSNPN and CDR2 is SVGIG (reference sequence). The CDR3 spells CAWSPQGARSTDTQYF. The CDR3 bases are TGTGCCTGGAGTCCACAGGGGGCGCGTAGCACAGATACGCAGTATTTT.

CDR3 DNA sequence: TGTGCCAGCAGCCCCGGCCGGGCTAGCGGGGGGGCCGAGGAGACCCAGTACTTC. The encoded protein is CASSPGRASGGAEETQYF. V and J are TRBV7-6 and TRBJ2-5; 12 bases match TRBD2. The V segment lost 5 bases and the J segment 5 bases; nucleotides outside the gene matches: 15. The germline V gene encodes CDR1 SGHVS and CDR2 FNYEAQ. There are 18 residues in the CDR3. Full variable domain (remainder filled in from reference TRBV7-6 and TRBJ2-5): GAGVSQSPRYKVTKRGQDVALRCDPISGHVSLYWYRQALGQGPEFLTYFNYEAQQDKSGLPNDRFSAERPEGSISTLTIQRTEQRDSAMYRCASSPGRASGGAEETQYFGPGTRLLVL.

V is TRBV30 and J is TRBJ1-1, with D possibly matching TRBD1 (5 bases). Germline V gene data show CDR1 as GTSNPN and CDR2 as SVGIG (reference sequence). The CDR3 sequence is 11 residues long. V shed 3 bases and J shed 11 bases, with 13 bases lying between them. The CDR3 sequence is CAWSPLGLAFF. CDR3 sequence (DNA): TGTGCCTGGAGCCCCTTGGGGCTGGCTTTCTTT.

The gene calls are TRBV21-1 and TRBJ2-5; the D call of TRBD1 is as the table states it, not checked on the DNA. TRBV21-1 has pseudogene status. This CDR3 contains 16 residues. CDR3 amino acids: CASSVRTGGPQETQYF. CDR3 coding DNA: TGTGCCAGCAGCGTTCGGACAGGGGGTCCTCAAGAGACCCAGTACTTC.

The V call is TRBV19, the J call TRBJ2-1; unclear D gene. V was cut by 5 bases and J by 0 bases, with 14 bases left in between. Germline lookup yields CDR1 LNHDA and CDR2 SQIVND (reference sequence). This CDR3 contains 16 residues. In DNA form, the CDR3 reads TGTGCCAGTAGTTCCCCCGATCTGAGCTCCTACAATGAGCAGTTCTTC. Encoded protein: CASSSPDLSSYNEQFF.

The J gene is TRBJ2-7, the V gene TRBV5-4, with D maybe TRBD1 (5 bases). CDR1 is SGHNT, CDR2 YYREEE, per germline (reference sequence). Trimming removed 2 bases at V and 3 bases at J, with 9 bases between. This CDR3 contains 13 residues. CDR3 loop: CASSFGQSYEQYF. The DNA for the CDR3 is TGTGCCAGCAGCTTTGGACAAAGCTACGAGCAGTACTTC.

This chain uses TRBV4-1 with TRBJ2-5, with a tentative D call TRBD2 (6 bases). V was shortened by 8 bases and J by 4 bases, with 14 bases between the two germline ends. This CDR3 comprises 13 residues. The germline gives CDR1 MGHRA, CDR2 YSYEKL. The CDR3 region is CASATTRAETQYF. The CDR3 DNA follows: TGCGCCAGCGCAACGACTAGGGCAGAGACCCAGTACTTC.

This chain links TRBV14 with TRBJ2-5; weak D call: TRBD2 (6 bases). V was trimmed by 5 bases and J by 2 bases, leaving 9 bases between them. This CDR3 comprises 13 residues. The germline gives CDR1 SGHDN, CDR2 FVKESK. Here the CDR3 DNA reads TGTGCCAGCAGCAGGGACTTACAAGAGACCCAGTACTTC. Translation: CASSRDLQETQYF. The full variable domain, rest sourced from reference TRBV14 and TRBJ2-5, is EAGVTQFPSHSVIEKGQTVTLRCDPISGHDNLYWYRRVMGKEIKFLLHFVKESKQDESGMPNNRFLAERTGGTYSTLKVQPAELEDSGVYFCASSRDLQETQYFGPGTRLLVL.